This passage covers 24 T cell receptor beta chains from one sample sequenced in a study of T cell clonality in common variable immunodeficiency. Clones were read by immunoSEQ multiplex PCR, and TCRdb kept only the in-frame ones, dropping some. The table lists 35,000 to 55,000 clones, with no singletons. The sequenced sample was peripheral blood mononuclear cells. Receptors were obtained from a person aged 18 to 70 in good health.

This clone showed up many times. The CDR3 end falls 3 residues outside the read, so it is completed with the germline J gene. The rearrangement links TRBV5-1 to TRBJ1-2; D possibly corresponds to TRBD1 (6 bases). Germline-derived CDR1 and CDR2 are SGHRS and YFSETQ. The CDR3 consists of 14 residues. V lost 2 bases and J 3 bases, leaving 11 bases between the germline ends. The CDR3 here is CASSFGGEDYGYTF. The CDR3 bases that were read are TGCGCCAGCAGCTTTGGGGGCGAGGACTATGGC.

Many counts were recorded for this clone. This chain's CDR3 is CASSRDRNTEAFF. Partial CDR3 DNA: TGTGCCAGCAGCCGCGACAGAAACACTGAA. J is TRBJ1-1 and V is TRBV7-2, with a tentative D call TRBD1 (5 bases). The CDR3 is cut off 3 residues early in the read; its end comes from the germline J gene. This CDR3 has 13 residues. Germline CDR1 is SGHTA and CDR2 is FQGNSA. The ends were cut back, 5 bases at V and 2 bases at J, with 9 bases in the middle. Drawing the rest from reference TRBV7-2 and TRBJ1-1, the complete variable domain is GAGVSQSPSNKVTEKGKDVELRCDPISGHTALYWYRQSLGQGLEFLIYFQGNSAPDKSGLPSDRFSAERTGGSVSTLTIQRTQQEDSAVYLCASSRDRNTEAFFGQGTRLTVV.

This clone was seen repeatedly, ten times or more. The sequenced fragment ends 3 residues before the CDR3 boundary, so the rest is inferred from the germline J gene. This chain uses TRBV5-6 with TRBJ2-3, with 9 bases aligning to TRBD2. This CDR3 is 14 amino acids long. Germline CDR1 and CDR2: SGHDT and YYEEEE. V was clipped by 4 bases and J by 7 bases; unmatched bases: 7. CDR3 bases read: TGTGCCAGCAGCCCCGCCCTAGCGGGGTATACG. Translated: CASSPALAGYT. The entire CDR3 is CASSPALAGYTQYF.

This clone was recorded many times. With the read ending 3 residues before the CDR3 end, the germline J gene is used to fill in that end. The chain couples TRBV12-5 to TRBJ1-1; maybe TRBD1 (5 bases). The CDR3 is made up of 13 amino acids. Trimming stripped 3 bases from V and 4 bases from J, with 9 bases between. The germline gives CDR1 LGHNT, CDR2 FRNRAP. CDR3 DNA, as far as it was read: TGTGCTAGTGGTTTTTGGGGGGGCACTGAA. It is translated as CASGFWGGTE. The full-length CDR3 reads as CASGFWGGTEAFF.

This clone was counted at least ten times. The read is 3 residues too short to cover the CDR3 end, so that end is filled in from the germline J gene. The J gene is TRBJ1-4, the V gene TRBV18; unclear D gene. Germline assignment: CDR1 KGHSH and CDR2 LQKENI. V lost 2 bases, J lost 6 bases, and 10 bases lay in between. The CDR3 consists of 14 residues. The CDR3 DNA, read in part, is TGTGCCAGCTCACCAGGCATGCGGCATGAAAAA. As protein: CASSPGMRHEK. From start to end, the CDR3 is CASSPGMRHEKLFF.

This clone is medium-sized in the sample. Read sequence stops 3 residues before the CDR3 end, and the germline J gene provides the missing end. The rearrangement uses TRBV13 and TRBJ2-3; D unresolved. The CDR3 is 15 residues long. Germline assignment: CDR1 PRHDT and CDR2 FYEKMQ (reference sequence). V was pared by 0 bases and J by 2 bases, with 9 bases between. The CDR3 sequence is CASSLGSSFTDTQYF. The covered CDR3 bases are TGTGCCAGCAGCTTAGGTTCGTCTTTCACAGATACG. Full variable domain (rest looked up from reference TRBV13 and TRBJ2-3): AAGVIQSPRHLIKEKRETATLKCYPIPRHDTVYWYQQGPGQDPQFLISFYEKMQSDKGSIPDRFSAQQFSDYHSELNMSSLELGDSALYFCASSLGSSFTDTQYFGPGTRLTVL.

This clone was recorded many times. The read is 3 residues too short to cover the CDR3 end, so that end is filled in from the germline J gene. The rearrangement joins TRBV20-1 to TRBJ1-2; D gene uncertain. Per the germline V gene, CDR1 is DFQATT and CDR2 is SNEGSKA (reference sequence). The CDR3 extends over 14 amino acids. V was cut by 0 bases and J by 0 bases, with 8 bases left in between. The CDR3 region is CSARDSGTNYGYTF. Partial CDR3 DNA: TGCAGTGCTAGAGATTCGGGGACTAACTATGGC.

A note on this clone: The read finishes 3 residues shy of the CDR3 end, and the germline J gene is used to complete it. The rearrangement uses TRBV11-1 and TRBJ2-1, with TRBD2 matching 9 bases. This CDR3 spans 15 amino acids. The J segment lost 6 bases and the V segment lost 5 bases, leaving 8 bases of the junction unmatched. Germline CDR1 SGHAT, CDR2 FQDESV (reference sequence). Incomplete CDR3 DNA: TGTGCCAGCAGCGGCGGGCGGGGGGGGTCCAATGAG. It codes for CASSGGRGGSNE. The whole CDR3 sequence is CASSGGRGGSNEQFF.

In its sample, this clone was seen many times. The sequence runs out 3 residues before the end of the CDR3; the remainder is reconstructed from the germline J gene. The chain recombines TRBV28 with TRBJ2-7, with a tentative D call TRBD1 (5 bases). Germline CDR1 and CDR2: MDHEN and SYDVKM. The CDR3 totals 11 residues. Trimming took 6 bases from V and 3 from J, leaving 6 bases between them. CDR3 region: CASRGVYEQYF. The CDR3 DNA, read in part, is TGTGCCAGCAGAGGGGTCTACGAG.

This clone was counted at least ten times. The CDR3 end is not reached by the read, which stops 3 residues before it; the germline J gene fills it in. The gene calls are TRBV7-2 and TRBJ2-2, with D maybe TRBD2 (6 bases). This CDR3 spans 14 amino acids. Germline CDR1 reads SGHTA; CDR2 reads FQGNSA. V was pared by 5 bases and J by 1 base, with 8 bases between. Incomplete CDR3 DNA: TGTGCCAGCAGCCTTAGCGGGAACACCGGGGAG. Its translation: CASSLSGNTGE. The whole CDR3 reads CASSLSGNTGELFF. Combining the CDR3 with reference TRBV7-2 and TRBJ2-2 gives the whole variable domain GAGVSQSPSNKVTEKGKDVELRCDPISGHTALYWYRQSLGQGLEFLIYFQGNSAPDKSGLPSDRFSAERTGGSVSTLTIQRTQQEDSAVYLCASSLSGNTGELFFGEGSRLTVL.

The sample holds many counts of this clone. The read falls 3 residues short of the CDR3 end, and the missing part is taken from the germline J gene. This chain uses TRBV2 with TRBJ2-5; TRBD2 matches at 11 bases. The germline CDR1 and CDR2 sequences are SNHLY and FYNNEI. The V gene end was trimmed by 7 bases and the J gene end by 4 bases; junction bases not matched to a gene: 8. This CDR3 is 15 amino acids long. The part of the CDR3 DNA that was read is TGTGCCAGCACCCCGAGACTAGCGGGACTAGAGACC. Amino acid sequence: CASTPRLAGLET. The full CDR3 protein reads CASTPRLAGLETQYF.

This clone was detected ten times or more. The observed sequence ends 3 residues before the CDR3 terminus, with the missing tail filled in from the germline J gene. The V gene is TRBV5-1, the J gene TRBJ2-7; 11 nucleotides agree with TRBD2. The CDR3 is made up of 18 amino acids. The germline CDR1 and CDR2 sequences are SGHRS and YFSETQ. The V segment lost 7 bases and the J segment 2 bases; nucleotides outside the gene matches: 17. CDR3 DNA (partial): TGCGCCAGCGCACTAGCGGGGGCTGTACGCCGTCCTACCTACGAG. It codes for CASALAGAVRRPTYE. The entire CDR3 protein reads CASALAGAVRRPTYEQYF.

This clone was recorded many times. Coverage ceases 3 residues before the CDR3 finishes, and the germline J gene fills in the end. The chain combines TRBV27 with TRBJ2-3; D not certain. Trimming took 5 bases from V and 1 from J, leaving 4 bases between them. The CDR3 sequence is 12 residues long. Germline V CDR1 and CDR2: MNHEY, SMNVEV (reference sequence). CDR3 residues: CASSPRTDTQYF. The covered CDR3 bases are TGTGCCAGCAGTCCTCGCACAGATACG.

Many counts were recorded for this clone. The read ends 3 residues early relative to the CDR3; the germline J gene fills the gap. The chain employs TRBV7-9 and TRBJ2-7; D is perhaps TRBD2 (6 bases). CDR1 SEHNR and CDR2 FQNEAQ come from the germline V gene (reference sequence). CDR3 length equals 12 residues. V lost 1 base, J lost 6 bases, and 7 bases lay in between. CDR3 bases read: TGTGCCAGCAGCTTAGACGGGGGCGAG. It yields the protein CASSLDGGE. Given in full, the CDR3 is CASSLDGGEQYF.

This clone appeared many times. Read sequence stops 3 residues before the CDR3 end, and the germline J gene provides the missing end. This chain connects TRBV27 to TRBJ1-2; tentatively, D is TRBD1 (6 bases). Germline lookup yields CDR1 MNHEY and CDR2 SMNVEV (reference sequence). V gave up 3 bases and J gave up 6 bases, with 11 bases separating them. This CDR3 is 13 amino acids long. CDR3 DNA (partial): TGTGCCAGCAGTTTGGCAGGGGATAATGGC. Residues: CASSLAGDNG. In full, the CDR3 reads CASSLAGDNGYTF.

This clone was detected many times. The sequenced CDR3 bases are TGTGCCAGCTCCCTGACTAGCGGGAGGGCCGGTAATGAG. This encodes CASSLTSGRAGNE. The entire CDR3 sequence reads CASSLTSGRAGNEQFF. The V call is TRBV18, the J call TRBJ2-1, with 14 bases lining up with TRBD2. Read coverage stops 3 residues before the CDR3 terminus; the germline J gene supplies the remainder. Germline trimming cut 6 bases from V and 7 bases from J; bases unmatched to any gene: 8. CDR1 is KGHSH, CDR2 LQKENI, per germline. The CDR3 has 16 amino acids.

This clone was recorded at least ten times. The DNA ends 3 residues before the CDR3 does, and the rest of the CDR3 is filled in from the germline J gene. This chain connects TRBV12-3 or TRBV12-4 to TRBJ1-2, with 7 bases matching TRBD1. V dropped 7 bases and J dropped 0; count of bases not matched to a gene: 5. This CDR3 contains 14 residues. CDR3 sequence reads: CASTLRGTNYGYTF. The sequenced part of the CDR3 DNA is TGTGCCAGCACCCTCAGGGGGACTAACTATGGC.

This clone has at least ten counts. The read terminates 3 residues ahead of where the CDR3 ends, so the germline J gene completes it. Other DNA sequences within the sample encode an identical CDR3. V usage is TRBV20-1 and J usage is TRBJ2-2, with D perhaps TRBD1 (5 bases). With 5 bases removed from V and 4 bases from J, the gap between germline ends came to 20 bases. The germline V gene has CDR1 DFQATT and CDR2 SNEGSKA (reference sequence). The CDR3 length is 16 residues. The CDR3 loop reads CSALRSRVLRTGELFF. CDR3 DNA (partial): TGCAGTGCTCTACGAAGCAGGGTTTTGCGCACCGGGGAG.

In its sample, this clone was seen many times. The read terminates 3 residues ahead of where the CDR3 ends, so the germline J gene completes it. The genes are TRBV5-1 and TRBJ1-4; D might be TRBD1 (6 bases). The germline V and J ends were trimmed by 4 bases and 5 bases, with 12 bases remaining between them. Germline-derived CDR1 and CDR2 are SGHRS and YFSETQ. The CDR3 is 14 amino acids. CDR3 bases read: TGCGCCAGCAGCCCGCAGGGGTTAAATGAAAAA. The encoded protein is CASSPQGLNEK. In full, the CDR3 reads CASSPQGLNEKLFF.

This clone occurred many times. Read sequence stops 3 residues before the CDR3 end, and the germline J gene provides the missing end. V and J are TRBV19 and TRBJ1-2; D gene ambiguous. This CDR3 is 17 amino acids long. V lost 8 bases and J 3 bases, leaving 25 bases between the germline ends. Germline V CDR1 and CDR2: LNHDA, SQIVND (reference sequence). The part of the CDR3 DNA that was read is TGTGCCAGTTATCCCCGGACGGTTGGACGCGGGTACTATGGC. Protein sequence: CASYPRTVGRGYYG. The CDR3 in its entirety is CASYPRTVGRGYYGYTF.

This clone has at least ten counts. The CDR3 here is CASRQDMNTEAFF. CDR3 bases read: TGTGCCAGCAGACAGGACATGAACACTGAA. The chain employs TRBV6-4 and TRBJ1-1, with a possible D match to TRBD1 (5 bases). The DNA ends 3 residues before the CDR3 does, and the rest of the CDR3 is filled in from the germline J gene. V was cut by 6 bases and J by 0 bases, with 8 bases left in between. This CDR3 is built from 13 residues. Germline V gene lookup returns CDR1 MRHNA and CDR2 SNTAGT.

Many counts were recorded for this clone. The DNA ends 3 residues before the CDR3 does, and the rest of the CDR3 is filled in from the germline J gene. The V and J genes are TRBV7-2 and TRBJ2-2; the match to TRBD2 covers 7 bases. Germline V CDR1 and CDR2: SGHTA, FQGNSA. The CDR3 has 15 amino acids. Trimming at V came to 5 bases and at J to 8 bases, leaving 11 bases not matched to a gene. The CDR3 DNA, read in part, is TGTGCCAGCAGCCCCTGGGGAACGGGGGGAGGGGAG. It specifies CASSPWGTGGGE. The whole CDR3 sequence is CASSPWGTGGGELFF.

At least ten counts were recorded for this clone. The part of the CDR3 DNA that was read is TGCGCCAGCAGCTTGGTCCCAGGGTCCGATACG. It specifies CASSLVPGSDT. From start to end, the CDR3 is CASSLVPGSDTQYF. V usage is TRBV5-1 and J usage is TRBJ2-3, with D perhaps matching TRBD1 (5 bases). The read terminates 3 residues ahead of where the CDR3 ends, so the germline J gene completes it. This CDR3 contains 14 residues. Trimming removed 0 bases at V and 6 bases at J, with 11 bases between. Germline-derived CDR1 and CDR2 are SGHRS and YFSETQ.

The sequenced CDR3 bases are TGTGCCAGCAGCTTCAGGGGAAGCACAGATACG. Translating gives CASSFRGSTDT. The entire CDR3 protein reads CASSFRGSTDTQYF. The chain employs TRBV7-9 and TRBJ2-3, with a weak D call TRBD1 (6 bases). Sequencing ends 3 residues short of the CDR3 end; the germline J gene provides the rest. This CDR3 spans 14 amino acids. V lost 3 bases to trimming and J lost 0 bases, with 7 bases between them. The germline CDR1 and CDR2 sequences are SEHNR and FQNEAQ (reference sequence).